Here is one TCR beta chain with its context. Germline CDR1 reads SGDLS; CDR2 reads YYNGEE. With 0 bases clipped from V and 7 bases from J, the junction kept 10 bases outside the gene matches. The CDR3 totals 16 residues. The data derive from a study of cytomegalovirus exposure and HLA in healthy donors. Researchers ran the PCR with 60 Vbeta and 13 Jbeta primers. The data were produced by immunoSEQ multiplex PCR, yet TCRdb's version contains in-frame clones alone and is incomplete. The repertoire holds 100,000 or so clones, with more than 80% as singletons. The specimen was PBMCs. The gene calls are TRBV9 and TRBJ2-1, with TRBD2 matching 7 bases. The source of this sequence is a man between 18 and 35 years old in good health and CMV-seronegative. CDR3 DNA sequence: TGTGCCAGCAGCGTAGCTGGCGGGAGTATGGTTAATGAGCAGTTCTTC. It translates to CASSVAGGSMVNEQFF.